This T cell receptor beta chain was observed in a study of regulatory T cells in long-lasting Graves disease. The study's findings and limits: Persistent disease exhibited a predilection for TRBV28, TRBJ1-2 and TRBJ2-5. For persistent Graves' patients, TCR diversity was lower than for newly diagnosed ones.

Researchers made TCR beta libraries by using iRepertoire HTBI primers and running Arm-PCR on CDR3 regions. MiXCR was run by TCRdb on the multiplex PCR reads, yielding one entry per CDR3 protein. This sample has under 500,000 distinct CDR3 sequences; around 20% occur once, and the top ten carry less than 9%. Described time point: persistent/refractory GD, antithyroid drugs over 5 years with positive TRAb. PBMCs provided the RNA from which the TCR library was made. Approximately 9.9-milliliter peripheral blood samples went into EDTA tubes. Looked up from germline, CDR1 is MDHEN and CDR2 is SYDVKM. V dropped 2 bases and J dropped 1 base, with 21 bases sitting between them. The CDR3 covers 19 residues. A remark on this clonotype: What it binds is unknown.

V is TRBV28 and J is TRBJ1-3, with a weak D call TRBD1 (5 bases). Specimen: peripheral blood mononuclear cells (PBMCs), collected when the disease was refractory, from a patient treated with antithyroid drugs. The TCR originated in a female donor with Graves disease. The CDR3 reads CASSLSEGYEHSSGNTIYF. The DNA for the CDR3 is TGTGCCAGCAGTTTAAGCGAGGGGTATGAACACTCATCTGGAAACACCATATATTTT.